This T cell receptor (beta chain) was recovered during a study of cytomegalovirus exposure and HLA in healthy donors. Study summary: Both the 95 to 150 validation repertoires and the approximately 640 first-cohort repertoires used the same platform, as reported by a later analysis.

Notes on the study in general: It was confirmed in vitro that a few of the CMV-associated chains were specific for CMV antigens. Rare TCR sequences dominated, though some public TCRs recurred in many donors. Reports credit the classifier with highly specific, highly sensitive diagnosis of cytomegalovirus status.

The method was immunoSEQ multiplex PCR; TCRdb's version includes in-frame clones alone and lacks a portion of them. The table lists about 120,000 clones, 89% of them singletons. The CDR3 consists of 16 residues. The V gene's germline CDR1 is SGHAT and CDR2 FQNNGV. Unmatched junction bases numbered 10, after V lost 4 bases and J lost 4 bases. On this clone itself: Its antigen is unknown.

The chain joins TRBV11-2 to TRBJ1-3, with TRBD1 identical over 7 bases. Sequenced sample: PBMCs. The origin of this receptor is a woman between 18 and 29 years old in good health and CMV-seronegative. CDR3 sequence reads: CASSYSTGSRGNTIYF. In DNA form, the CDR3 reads TGTGCCAGCAGCTACTCGACAGGGTCTAGGGGAAACACCATATATTTT.